The clone carrying this T cell receptor (beta chain) has just a few counts. The antigen is not known. The sample belongs to a study of CD8 T cells in ankylosing spondylitis. Whole-study findings and limits: The clones that were linked to disease were reported to be significantly enriched in matched synovial fluid samples from ankylosing spondylitis patients. In peripheral blood, disease-linked CD8+ clones occurred at relatively low frequencies. Eight highly homologous variants formed a TCR beta motif that appeared characteristic of ankylosing spondylitis blood.

Researchers built TCR beta libraries using quantitative 5'-RACE with molecular barcodes. TCRdb reanalysed the 5' RACE reads using MiXCR and keeps one entry per CDR3 protein. The sample contains around 250,000 distinct CDR3 sequences, 15% to 20% of which appear only once. The sequenced material came from blood, either unsorted or a sorted T cell fraction (not recorded which). This TCR was recovered from a male donor with ankylosing spondylitis or in good health (not recorded which).

CDR3 sequence reads: CASSEVAGYSNQPQHF. CDR3 in DNA: TGTGCCAGCAGTGAGGTGGCAGGCTATAGCAATCAGCCCCAGCATTTT. This rearrangement joins TRBV6-1 to TRBJ1-5; D not certain. The CDR3 runs 16 residues. CDR1 MNHNS and CDR2 SASEGT come from the germline V gene. The V and J ends lost 3 bases and 0 bases respectively, with 12 bases between them.